This T cell receptor beta chain derives from a study of CD8 T cells in Susac syndrome. CD8+ and CD4+ T cells taken from blood had their TCR beta sequenced. Those who served as multiple sclerosis controls were treatment-naive patients with stable or active relapsing-remitting disease. The CD8+ and CD4+ T cells were negatively isolated, with the TEMRA cells enriched by FACS. cDNA came from about 0.5 to 1 ug RNA primed by random hexamers. The authors amplified TCR beta CDR3 across 54 Vbeta and 13 Jbeta using immunoSEQ multiplex PCR. MiXCR, applied by TCRdb to the immunoSEQ multiplex PCR reads, yields one record per CDR3 protein. Of a few hundred thousand distinct CDR3 sequences in the sample, more than 70% were seen once. The junction had 11 bases not matched to a gene; V was cut back by 4 bases and J by 8 bases. The CDR3 spans 14 residues. Per germline, CDR1 DFQATT and CDR2 SNEGSKA (reference sequence).

Sequencing input: CD8+ T cells from PBMCs. This TCR came from a human donor with multiple sclerosis. The V and J genes are TRBV20-1 and TRBJ2-1, with 7 bases matching TRBD2. CDR3 protein: CSAKPLSGFYEQFF. The CDR3 bases are TGCAGTGCTAAACCCCTTAGCGGGTTCTATGAGCAGTTCTTC.